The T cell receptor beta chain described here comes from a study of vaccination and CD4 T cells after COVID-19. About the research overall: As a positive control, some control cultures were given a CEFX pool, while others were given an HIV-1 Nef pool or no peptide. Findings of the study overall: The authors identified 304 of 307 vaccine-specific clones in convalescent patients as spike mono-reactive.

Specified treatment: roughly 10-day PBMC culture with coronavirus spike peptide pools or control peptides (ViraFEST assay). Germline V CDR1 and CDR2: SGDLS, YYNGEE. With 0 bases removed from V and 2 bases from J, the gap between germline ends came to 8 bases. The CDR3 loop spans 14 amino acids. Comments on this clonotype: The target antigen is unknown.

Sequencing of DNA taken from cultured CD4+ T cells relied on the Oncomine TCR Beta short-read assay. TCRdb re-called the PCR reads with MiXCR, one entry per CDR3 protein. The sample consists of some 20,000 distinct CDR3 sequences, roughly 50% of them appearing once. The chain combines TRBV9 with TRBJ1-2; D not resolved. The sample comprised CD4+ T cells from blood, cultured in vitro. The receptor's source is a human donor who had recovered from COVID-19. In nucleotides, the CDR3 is TGTGCCAGCAGCGTAGACTTAGGGAACTATGGCTACACCTTC. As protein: CASSVDLGNYGYTF.